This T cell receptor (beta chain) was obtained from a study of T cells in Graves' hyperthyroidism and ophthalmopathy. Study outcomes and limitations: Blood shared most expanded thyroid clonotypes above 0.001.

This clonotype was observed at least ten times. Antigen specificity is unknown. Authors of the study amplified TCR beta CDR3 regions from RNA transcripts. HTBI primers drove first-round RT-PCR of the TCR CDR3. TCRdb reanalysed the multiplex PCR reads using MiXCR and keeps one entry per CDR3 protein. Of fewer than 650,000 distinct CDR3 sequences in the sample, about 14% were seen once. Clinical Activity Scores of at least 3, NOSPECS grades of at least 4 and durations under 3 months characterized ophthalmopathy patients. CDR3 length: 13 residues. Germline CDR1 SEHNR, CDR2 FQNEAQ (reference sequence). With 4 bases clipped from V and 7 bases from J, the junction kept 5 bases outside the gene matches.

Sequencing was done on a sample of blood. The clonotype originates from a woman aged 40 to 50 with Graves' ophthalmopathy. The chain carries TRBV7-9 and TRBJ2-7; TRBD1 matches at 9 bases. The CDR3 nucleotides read TGTGCCAGCAGCTGGACAGGGGTGGAAGAGCAGTACTTC. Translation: CASSWTGVEEQYF.